The TCR beta chain described here comes from a study of T cell changes during pregnancy in multiple sclerosis. The ends lost 0 bases at V and 4 bases at J; junction bases unmatched: 12. Per germline, CDR1 SGHRS and CDR2 YFSETQ. The CDR3 sequence is 17 residues long. The protocol was immunoSEQ multiplex PCR, while the TCRdb copy is restricted to in-frame clones and leaves out a portion. The sample has approximately 130,000 clones, less than 97% seen once; the top ten hold roughly 0.45%. This receptor was identified in a female donor with multiple sclerosis, enrolled in a pregnancy study. The sample was peripheral blood, taken after pregnancy. The V gene is TRBV5-1, the J gene TRBJ1-2, with 7 bases identical to TRBD1. This CDR3 is CASSLGGQITNFYGYTF. In DNA form, the CDR3 reads TGCGCCAGCAGCTTGGGGGGACAGATTACGAACTTCTATGGCTACACCTTC.